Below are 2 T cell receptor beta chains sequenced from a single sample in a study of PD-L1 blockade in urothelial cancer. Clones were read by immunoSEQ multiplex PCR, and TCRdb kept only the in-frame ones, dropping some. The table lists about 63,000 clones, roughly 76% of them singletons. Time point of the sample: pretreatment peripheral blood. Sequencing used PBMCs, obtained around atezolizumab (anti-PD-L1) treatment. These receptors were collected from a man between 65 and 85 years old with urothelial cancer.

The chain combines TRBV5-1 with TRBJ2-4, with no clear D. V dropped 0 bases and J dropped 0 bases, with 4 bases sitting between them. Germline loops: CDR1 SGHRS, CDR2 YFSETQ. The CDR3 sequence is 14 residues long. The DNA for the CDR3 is TGCGCCAGCAGCTTGGAACTAGCCAAAAACATTCAGTACTTC. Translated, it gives CASSLELAKNIQYF.

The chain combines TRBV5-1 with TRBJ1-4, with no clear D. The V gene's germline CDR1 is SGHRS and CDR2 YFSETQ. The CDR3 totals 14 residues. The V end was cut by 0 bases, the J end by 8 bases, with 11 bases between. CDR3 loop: CASSLGWEREKLFF. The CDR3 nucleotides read TGCGCCAGCAGCTTGGGATGGGAGCGAGAAAAACTGTTTTTT.